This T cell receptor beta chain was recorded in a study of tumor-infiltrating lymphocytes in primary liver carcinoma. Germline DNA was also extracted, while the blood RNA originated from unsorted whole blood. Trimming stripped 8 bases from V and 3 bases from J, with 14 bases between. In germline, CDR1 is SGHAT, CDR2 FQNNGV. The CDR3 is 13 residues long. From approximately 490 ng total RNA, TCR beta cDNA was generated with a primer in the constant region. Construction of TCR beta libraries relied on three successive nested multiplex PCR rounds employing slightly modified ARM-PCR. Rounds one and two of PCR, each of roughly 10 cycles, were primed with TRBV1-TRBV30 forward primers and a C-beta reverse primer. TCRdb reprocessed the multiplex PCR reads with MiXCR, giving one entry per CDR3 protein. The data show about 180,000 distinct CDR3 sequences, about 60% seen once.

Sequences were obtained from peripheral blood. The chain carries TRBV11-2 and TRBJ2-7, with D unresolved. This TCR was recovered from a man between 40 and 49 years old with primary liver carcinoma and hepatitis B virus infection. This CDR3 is CASSPNQNYEQYF. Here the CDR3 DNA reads TGTGCCAGCTCACCAAACCAGAACTACGAGCAGTACTTC.